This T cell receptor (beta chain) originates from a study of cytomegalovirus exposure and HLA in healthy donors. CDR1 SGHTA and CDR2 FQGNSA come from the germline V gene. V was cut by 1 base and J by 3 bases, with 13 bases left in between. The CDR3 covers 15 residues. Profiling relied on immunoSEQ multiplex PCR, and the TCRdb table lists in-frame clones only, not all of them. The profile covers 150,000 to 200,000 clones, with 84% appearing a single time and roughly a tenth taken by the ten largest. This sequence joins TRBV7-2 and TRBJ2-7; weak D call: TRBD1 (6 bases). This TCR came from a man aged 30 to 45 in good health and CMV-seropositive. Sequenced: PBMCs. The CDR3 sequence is CASSLDVGAHYEQYF. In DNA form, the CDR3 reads TGTGCCAGCAGCTTAGACGTGGGGGCACACTACGAGCAGTACTTC.